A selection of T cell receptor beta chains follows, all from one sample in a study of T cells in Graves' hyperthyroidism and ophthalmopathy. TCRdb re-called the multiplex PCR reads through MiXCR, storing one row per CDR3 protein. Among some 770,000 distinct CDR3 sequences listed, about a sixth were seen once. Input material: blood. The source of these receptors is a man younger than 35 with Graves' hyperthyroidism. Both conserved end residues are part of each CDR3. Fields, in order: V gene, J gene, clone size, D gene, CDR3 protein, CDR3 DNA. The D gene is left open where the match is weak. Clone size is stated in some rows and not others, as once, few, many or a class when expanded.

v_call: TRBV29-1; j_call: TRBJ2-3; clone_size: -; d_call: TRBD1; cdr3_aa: CSGRTGASTDTQYF; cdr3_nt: TGCAGCGGCCGGACAGGGGCTAGCACAGATACGCAGTATTTT
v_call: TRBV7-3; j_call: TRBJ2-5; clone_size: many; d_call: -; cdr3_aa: CASSLMVQETQYF; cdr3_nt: TGTGCCAGCAGCTTAATGGTACAAGAGACCCAGTACTTC
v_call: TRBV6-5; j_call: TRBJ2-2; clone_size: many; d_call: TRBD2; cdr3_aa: CASSYSRGAGELFF; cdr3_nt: TGTGCCAGCAGTTACTCTCGGGGGGCCGGGGAGCTGTTTTTT
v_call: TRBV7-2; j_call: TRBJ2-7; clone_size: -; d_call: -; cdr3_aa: CASSLSSGGGSYEQYF; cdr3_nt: TGTGCCAGCAGCTTATCATCCGGTGGCGGGTCCTACGAGCAGTACTTC
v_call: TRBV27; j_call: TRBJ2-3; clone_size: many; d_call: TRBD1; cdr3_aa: CASSPGQGVDTQYF; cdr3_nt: TGTGCCAGCAGTCCGGGACAGGGGGTGGATACGCAGTATTTT
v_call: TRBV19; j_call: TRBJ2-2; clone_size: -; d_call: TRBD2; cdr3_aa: CASSLLAGVSGELFF; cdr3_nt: TGTGCCAGTAGCCTTCTAGCGGGAGTTTCCGGGGAGCTGTTTTTT
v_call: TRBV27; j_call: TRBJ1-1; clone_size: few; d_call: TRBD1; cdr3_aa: CASSLYRGPSRAEAFF; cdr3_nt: TGTGCCAGCAGTTTGTACAGGGGGCCGTCGAGGGCTGAAGCTTTCTTT
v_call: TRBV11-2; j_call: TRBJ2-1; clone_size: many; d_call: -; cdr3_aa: CASSWDLALYNEQFF; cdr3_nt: TGTGCCAGCAGCTGGGACTTAGCTTTGTACAATGAGCAGTTCTTC
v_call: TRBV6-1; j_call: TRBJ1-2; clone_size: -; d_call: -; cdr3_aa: CASSDRTLGGYTF; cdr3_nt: TGTGCCAGCAGTGACAGGACTCTCGGTGGCTACACCTTC
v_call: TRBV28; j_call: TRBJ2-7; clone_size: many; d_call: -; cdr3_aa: CASSWGGAGTYEQYF; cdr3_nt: TGTGCCAGCAGCTGGGGGGGGGCTGGGACCTACGAGCAGTACTTC
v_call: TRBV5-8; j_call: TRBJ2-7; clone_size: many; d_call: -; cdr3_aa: CASGPRIYEQYF; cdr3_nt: TGTGCCAGCGGCCCTCGTATCTACGAGCAGTACTTC
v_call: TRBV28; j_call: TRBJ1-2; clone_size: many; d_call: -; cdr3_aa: CASRLTGTWDGGYTF; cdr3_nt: TGTGCCAGCAGATTAACCGGGACTTGGGACGGGGGCTACACCTTC
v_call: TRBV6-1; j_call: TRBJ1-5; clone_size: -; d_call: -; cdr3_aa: CASTIRGAVSNQPQHF; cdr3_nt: TGTGCCAGCACTATCCGGGGGGCAGTTAGCAATCAGCCCCAGCATTTT
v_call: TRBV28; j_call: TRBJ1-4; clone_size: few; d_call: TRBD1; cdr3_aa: CASRLQGAGEKLFF; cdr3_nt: TGTGCCAGCAGATTACAGGGGGCAGGGGAAAAACTGTTTTTT
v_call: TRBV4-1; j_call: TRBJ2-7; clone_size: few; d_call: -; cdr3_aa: CASSQETDYEQYF; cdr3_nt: TGCGCCAGCAGCCAAGAGACAGACTACGAGCAGTACTTC
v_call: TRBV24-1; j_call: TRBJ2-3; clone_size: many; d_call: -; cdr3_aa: CATSEPNRNTQYF; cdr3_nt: TGTGCCACCAGTGAACCTAACAGGAATACGCAGTATTTT
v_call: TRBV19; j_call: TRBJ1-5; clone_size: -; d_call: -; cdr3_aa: CASSPSGGRGNQPQHF; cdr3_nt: TGTGCCAGTAGTCCCTCCGGGGGGCGAGGCAATCAGCCCCAGCATTTT
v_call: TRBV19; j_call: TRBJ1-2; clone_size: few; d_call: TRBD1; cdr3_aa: CASRGQGMSGYTF; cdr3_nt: TGTGCCAGTAGGGGACAGGGAATGAGTGGCTACACCTTC
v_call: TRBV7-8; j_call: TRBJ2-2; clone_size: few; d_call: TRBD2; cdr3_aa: CASSSTGTSGRNTGELFF; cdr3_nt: TGTGCCAGCAGCTCAACCGGGACTAGCGGGAGAAACACCGGGGAGCTGTTTTTT
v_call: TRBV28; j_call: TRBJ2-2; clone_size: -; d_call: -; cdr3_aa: CASAVTNTGELFF; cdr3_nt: TGTGCCAGCGCCGTGACGAACACCGGGGAGCTGTTTTTT
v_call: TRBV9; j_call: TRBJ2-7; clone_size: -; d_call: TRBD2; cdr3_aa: CASSVSGRPYEQYF; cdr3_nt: TGTGCCAGCAGCGTTAGCGGGAGGCCGTACGAGCAGTACTTC
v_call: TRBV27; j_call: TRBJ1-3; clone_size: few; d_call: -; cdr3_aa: CASSFNPGRGNTIYF; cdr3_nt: TGTGCCAGCAGTTTTAATCCAGGGCGAGGAAACACCATATATTTT
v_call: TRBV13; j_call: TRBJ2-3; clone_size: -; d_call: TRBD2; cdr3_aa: CASSSLAGIGTDTQYF; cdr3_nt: TGTGCCAGCAGCTCATTAGCGGGAATTGGCACAGATACGCAGTATTTT
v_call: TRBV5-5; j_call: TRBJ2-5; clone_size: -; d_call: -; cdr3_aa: CASSRDGQTKETQYF; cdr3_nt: TGTGCCAGCAGCCGCGATGGACAAACGAAAGAGACCCAGTACTTC
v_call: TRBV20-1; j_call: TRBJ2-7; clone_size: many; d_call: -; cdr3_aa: CSARGVGGVYEQYF; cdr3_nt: TGCAGTGCTAGAGGGGTGGGAGGTGTCTACGAGCAGTACTTC
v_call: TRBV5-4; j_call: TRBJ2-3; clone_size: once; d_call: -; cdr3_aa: CASSHDSGITDTQYF; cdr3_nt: TGTGCCAGCAGCCACGACTCGGGGATTACAGATACGCAGTATTTT
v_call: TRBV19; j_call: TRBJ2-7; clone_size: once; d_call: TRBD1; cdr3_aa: CASLDRGSGSYEQYF; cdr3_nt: TGTGCCAGTCTAGACAGGGGATCCGGCTCCTACGAGCAGTACTTC
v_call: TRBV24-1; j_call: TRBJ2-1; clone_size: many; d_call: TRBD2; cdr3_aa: CATSDLAGVGYNEQFF; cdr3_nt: TGTGCCACCAGTGATTTAGCGGGAGTTGGCTACAATGAGCAGTTCTTC
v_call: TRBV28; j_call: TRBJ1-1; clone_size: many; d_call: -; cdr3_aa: CASSSGGKAAFF; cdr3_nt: TGTGCCAGCAGTTCGGGGGGTAAGGCAGCTTTCTTT
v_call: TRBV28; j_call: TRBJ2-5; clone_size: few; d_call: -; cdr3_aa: CASSRMLETQYF; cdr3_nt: TGTGCCAGCAGTCGGATGCTAGAGACCCAGTACTTC
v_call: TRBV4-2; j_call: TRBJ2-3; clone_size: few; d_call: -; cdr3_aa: CASSQEDRNTDTQYF; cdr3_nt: TGTGCCAGCAGCCAAGAGGACAGAAACACAGATACGCAGTATTTT
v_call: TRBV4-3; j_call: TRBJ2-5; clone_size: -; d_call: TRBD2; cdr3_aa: CASSQEGVWGTSGQETQYF; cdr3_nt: TGCGCCAGCAGCCAAGAAGGGGTTTGGGGGACTAGCGGCCAAGAGACCCAGTACTTC
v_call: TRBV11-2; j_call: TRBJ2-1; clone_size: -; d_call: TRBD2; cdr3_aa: CASSLGLGVAGSSYNEQFF; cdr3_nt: TGTGCCAGCAGCTTAGGTCTGGGGGTAGCGGGAAGCTCCTACAATGAGCAGTTCTTC
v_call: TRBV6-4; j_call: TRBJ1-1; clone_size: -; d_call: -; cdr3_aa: CASSDGDRDRPLF; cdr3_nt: TGTGCCAGCAGTGACGGCGACCGGGACCGGCCTCTCTTT
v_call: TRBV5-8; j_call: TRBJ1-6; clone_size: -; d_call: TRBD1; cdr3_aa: CASSESQGADNSPLHF; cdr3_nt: TGTGCCAGCAGTGAATCGCAGGGGGCGGATAATTCACCCCTCCACTTT
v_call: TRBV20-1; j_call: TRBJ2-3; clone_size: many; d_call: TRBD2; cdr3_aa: CSASPSGRALNSDTQYF; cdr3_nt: TGCAGTGCTAGTCCTAGCGGGAGGGCCCTCAACTCAGATACGCAGTATTTT
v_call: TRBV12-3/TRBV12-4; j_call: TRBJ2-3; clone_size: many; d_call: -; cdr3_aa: CASSLDQSTDTQYF; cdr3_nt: TGTGCCAGCAGTTTAGACCAGAGCACAGATACGCAGTATTTT
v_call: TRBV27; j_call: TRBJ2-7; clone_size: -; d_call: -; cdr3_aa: CASSLRYYEQYF; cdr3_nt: TGTGCCAGCAGTTTACGGTACTACGAGCAGTACTTC
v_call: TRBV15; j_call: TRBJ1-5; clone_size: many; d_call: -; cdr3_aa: CATSRVGNQPQHF; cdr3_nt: TGTGCCACCAGCAGGGTAGGGAATCAGCCCCAGCATTTT
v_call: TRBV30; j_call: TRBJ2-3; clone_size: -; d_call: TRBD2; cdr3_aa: CAGSGTADTQYF; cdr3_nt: TGTGCCGGTAGCGGGACCGCAGATACGCAGTATTTT
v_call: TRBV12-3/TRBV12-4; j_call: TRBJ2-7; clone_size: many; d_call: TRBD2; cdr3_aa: CASSLRGGGVLAHEQYF; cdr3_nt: TGTGCCAGCAGTTTAAGGGGCGGGGGAGTTCTCGCTCACGAGCAGTACTTC
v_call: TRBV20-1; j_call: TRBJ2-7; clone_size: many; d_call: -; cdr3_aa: CSAHPGTQTYEQYF; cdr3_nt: TGCAGTGCCCACCCCGGGACTCAGACCTACGAGCAGTACTTC
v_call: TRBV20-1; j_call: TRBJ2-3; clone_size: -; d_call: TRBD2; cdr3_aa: CSARDGTSDYTDTQYF; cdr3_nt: TGCAGTGCTAGAGACGGGACTAGCGACTACACAGATACGCAGTATTTT
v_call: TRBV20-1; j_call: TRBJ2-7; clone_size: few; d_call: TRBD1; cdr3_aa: CSANNRGQGVEQYF; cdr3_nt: TGCAGTGCAAACAATAGGGGTCAGGGGGTCGAGCAGTACTTC
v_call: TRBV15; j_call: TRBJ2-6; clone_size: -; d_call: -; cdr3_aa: CATKDQGGANVLTF; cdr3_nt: TGTGCCACAAAGGACCAGGGGGGGGCCAACGTCCTGACTTTC
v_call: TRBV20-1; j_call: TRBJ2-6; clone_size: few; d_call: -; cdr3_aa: CSARDPYRIAGAGANVLTF; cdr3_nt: TGCAGTGCTAGAGACCCCTACCGAATCGCAGGGGCTGGGGCCAACGTCCTGACTTTC
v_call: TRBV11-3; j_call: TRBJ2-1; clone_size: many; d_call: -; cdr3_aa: CASSSGGVFNEQFF; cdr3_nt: TGTGCCAGCAGCTCCGGTGGGGTCTTCAATGAGCAGTTCTTC
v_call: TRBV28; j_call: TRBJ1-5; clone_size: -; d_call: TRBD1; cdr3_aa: CASNSGGANQPQHF; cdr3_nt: TGTGCCAGCAACTCAGGGGGCGCAAATCAGCCCCAGCATTTT
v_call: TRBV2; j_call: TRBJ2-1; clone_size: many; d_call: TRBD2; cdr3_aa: CASRLAGANEQFF; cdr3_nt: TGTGCCAGCAGGCTAGCGGGAGCGAATGAGCAGTTCTTC
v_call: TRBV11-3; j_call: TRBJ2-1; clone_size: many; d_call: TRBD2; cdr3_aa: CASRTGLAGGFSYNEQFF; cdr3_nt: TGTGCCAGCAGAACGGGACTAGCGGGAGGGTTCTCCTACAATGAGCAGTTCTTC
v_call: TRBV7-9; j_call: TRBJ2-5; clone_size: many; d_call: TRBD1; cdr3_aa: CASRDYRGQETQYF; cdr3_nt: TGTGCCAGCAGAGACTACAGGGGCCAAGAGACCCAGTACTTC
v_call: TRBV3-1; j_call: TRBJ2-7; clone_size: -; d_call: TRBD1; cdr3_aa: CASSQTGAGEQYF; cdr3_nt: TGTGCCAGCAGCCAAACAGGGGCTGGAGAGCAGTACTTC
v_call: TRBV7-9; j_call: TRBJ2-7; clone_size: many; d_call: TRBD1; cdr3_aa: CASSSLSGTGASYEQYF; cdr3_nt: TGTGCCAGCAGCTCTCTTTCCGGGACAGGGGCCTCCTACGAGCAGTACTTC
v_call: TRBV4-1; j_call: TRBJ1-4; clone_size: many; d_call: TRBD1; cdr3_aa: CASSPGTAGVNEKLFF; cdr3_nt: TGCGCCAGCAGCCCCGGGACAGCGGGAGTAAATGAAAAACTGTTTTTT
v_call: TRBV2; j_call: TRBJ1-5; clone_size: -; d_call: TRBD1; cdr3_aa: CASSERQGASQPQHF; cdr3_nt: TGTGCCAGCAGTGAGCGACAGGGGGCTAGTCAGCCCCAGCATTTT
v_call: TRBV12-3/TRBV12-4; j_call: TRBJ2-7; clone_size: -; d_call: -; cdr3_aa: CAGSFGTVSSYEQYF; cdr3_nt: TGTGCCGGCAGTTTTGGGACGGTGAGCTCCTACGAGCAGTACTTC
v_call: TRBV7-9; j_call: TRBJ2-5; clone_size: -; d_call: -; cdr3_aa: CASSSLVGGGPETQYF; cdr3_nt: TGTGCCAGCAGCTCTCTTGTAGGGGGAGGTCCAGAGACCCAGTACTTC
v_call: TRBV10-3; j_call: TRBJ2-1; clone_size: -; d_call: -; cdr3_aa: CAISDPGLAYNEQFF; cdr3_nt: TGTGCCATCAGTGACCCCGGCCTGGCCTACAATGAGCAGTTCTTC